This is a list of T cell receptor beta chains from one sample in a study of cytomegalovirus exposure and HLA in healthy donors. Libraries were prepared by immunoSEQ multiplex PCR; TCRdb keeps only in-frame clonotypes and omits some of them. The sample includes 150,000 to 200,000 clones, around three quarters of them seen just once. Sequencing input: PBMCs. The receptors come from a woman aged 40-49 years in good health and CMV-seronegative. CDR3s include the opening cysteine and the closing phenylalanine or tryptophan.

TRBV9	TRBJ2-6	18	CASSTSILQSSGANVLTF
TRBV2	TRBJ1-2	13	CASSGGARRGYTF
TRBV2	TRBJ1-6	13	CASQQSHNSPLHF
TRBV5-1	TRBJ1-2	16	CASRPGQGALKDGYTF
TRBV5-1	TRBJ2-1	14	CASNSDSATMAQFF
TRBV4-1	TRBJ2-4	15	CASSQETGVKDIQYF
TRBV5-1	TRBJ2-3	16	CASSPNAGQGADTQYF
TRBV5-4	TRBJ2-1	15	CASSLGFVTGLRQFF
TRBV30	TRBJ1-4	18	CAWSPAGGYGHKLMKLFF
TRBV6-5	TRBJ2-5	15	CASSYSGLAAYPQYF
TRBV2	TRBJ2-3	20	CASSTRTPTSGGPITDTQYF
TRBV6-1	TRBJ1-6	15	CASTIGGRYNSPLHF
TRBV20-1	TRBJ1-1	10	CSATDSEAFF
TRBV19	TRBJ1-5	16	CASSSLEGRRNQPQHF
TRBV6-1	TRBJ1-4	15	CASNPKVTRSEKLFF
TRBV27	TRBJ2-5	14	CASSLTSRGETQYF
TRBV5-1	TRBJ2-4	15	CASSFDRGMNSIQYF
TRBV27	TRBJ2-5	13	CASSFREQETQYF
TRBV5-6	TRBJ1-1	11	CASSLRLEAFF
TRBV18	TRBJ2-7	15	CASSTTPTLSYEQYF
TRBV5-5	TRBJ1-2	13	CASSLQGDYGYTF
TRBV5-6	TRBJ2-2	16	CASSLPTQRSTGELFF
TRBV23-1	TRBJ1-5	14	CASSHRQDNQPQHF
TRBV7-9	TRBJ1-5	15	CASSLAAGDNQPQHF
TRBV4-1	TRBJ1-5	14	CASSQRQGNQPQHF
TRBV6-1	TRBJ2-1	15	CASSQDRNSYNEQFF
TRBV6-7	TRBJ1-5	15	CASSRRTVSNQPQHF
TRBV2	TRBJ1-1	17	CASSGGESGTANTEAFF
TRBV5-4	TRBJ2-2	15	CASSLGLGDHGELFF
TRBV19	TRBJ1-1	16	CASSMRTGGAGTEAFF
TRBV11-2	TRBJ2-1	14	CASSLDPAANEQFF
TRBV7-9	TRBJ2-2	15	CASSLAGSVTGELFF